One sample yielded the 25 T cell receptor beta chains listed below, sequenced in a study of blood T cell repertoires in COVID-19. The table came from immunoSEQ multiplex PCR; TCRdb's copy has only in-frame clones and leaves some out. The sample carries roughly 190,000 clones, roughly nine tenths recorded once. The sample was peripheral blood. Receptor source: a man in his sixties with active or convalescent COVID-19.

This clone has just one count. This chain uses TRBV27 with TRBJ2-1; D call uncertain. V was trimmed by 6 bases and J by 4 bases, leaving 4 bases between them. The CDR3 runs 11 residues. Germline V gene data show CDR1 as MNHEY and CDR2 as SMNVEV (reference sequence). CDR3 sequence (DNA): TGTGCCAGCAGGACTTACAATGAGCAGTTCTTC. This translates into CASRTYNEQFF.

The rearrangement joins TRBV9 to TRBJ2-1; 9 bases line up with TRBD2. J was trimmed by 7 bases and V by 4 bases; bases with no gene match: 15. Germline V gene lookup returns CDR1 SGDLS and CDR2 YYNGEE. This CDR3 is built from 17 residues. In DNA form, the CDR3 reads TGTGCCAGCAGCCCCCGCGGACGGCGGGGGGGCATAAATGAGCAGTTCTTC. It is translated as CASSPRGRRGGINEQFF.

V gene TRBV15 combines with J gene TRBJ1-1, with D tentatively TRBD1 (5 bases). V lost 5 bases, J lost 6 bases, and 13 bases lay in between. The length of the CDR3 is 13 residues. Germline CDR1 reads LNHNV; CDR2 reads YYDKDF (reference sequence). The CDR3 nucleotides read TGTGCCACCAGCGACATCGGGGGTCCTGAAGCTTTCTTT. Translating gives CATSDIGGPEAFF.

The rearrangement links TRBV19 to TRBJ1-5, with 9 bases identical to TRBD1. The ends lost 7 bases at V and 1 base at J; junction bases unmatched: 11. The CDR3 length is 17 residues. CDR1 is LNHDA, CDR2 SQIVND, per germline (reference sequence). CDR3 in amino acids: CASTLRTGGQSNQPQHF. CDR3 nucleotide sequence: TGTGCCAGTACCCTCCGAACAGGGGGCCAAAGCAATCAGCCCCAGCATTTT.

V and J are TRBV27 and TRBJ2-7; 7 bases align to TRBD1. The CDR3 consists of 14 residues. After removal of 4 bases from V and 2 bases from J, the junction contained 5 bases not matched to a gene. Germline values: CDR1 MNHEY, CDR2 SMNVEV (reference sequence). The CDR3 spells CASSSLTGAYEQYF. The DNA of the CDR3 is TGTGCCAGCAGTTCATTAACAGGGGCCTACGAGCAGTACTTC.

The chain links TRBV18 to TRBJ1-2; maybe TRBD1 (5 bases). The CDR3 loop spans 13 amino acids. Looked up from germline, CDR1 is KGHSH and CDR2 is LQKENI. Trimming left V 4 bases short and J 7 bases short, with 13 bases between. The CDR3 reads CASSRDGRGGYTF. CDR3 DNA: TGTGCCAGCTCACGGGACGGGAGAGGTGGCTACACCTTC.

In DNA, the CDR3 is TGTGCCAGCAGTTCGGACGGGACAGCCATTAATTCACCCCTCCACTTT. Protein sequence: CASSSDGTAINSPLHF. J is TRBJ1-6 and V is TRBV27; 7 bases map to TRBD1. The CDR3 extends over 16 amino acids. CDR1 is MNHEY, CDR2 SMNVEV, per germline (reference sequence). V lost 4 bases and J lost 6; bases outside the gene matches: 9.

The gene calls are TRBV5-1 and TRBJ2-1; D possibly corresponds to TRBD1 (5 bases). The V end was cut by 1 base, the J end by 6 bases, with 14 bases between. CDR1 and CDR2 (germline): SGHRS, YFSETQ. The CDR3 runs to 15 residues. The CDR3 DNA reads as TGCGCCAGCAGCTTGCGTAGGGGTACTGGCAATGAGCAGTTCTTC. Amino acids: CASSLRRGTGNEQFF.

The DNA for the CDR3 is TGTGCCAGCATCCAGGGCACCTACGAGCAGTACTTC. As protein: CASIQGTYEQYF. This rearrangement joins TRBV6-5 to TRBJ2-7, with D possibly TRBD1 on 5 matching bases. V lost 7 bases and J lost 2, with 9 bases in between. The CDR3 consists of 12 residues. The germline V gene has CDR1 MNHEY and CDR2 SVGAGI.

The gene calls are TRBV5-1 and TRBJ2-5; the match to TRBD1 covers 10 bases. V was clipped by 4 bases and J by 7 bases; unmatched bases: 4. The CDR3 is 13 amino acids. CDR1 and CDR2 from the germline V gene are SGHRS and YFSETQ. The CDR3 region is CASSTGTGATQYF. In nucleotides, the CDR3 is TGCGCCAGCAGCACCGGGACAGGGGCGACCCAGTACTTC.

This chain connects TRBV4-2 to TRBJ1-2; D is undetermined. The V gene lost 0 bases and the J gene lost 6 bases, with 11 bases spanning the gap. The CDR3 is 14 residues long. CDR1 and CDR2 from the germline V gene are LGHNA and YNFKEQ. Here the CDR3 reads CASSQDLQDHGYTF. The CDR3, as DNA: TGTGCCAGCAGCCAAGATCTCCAGGATCATGGCTACACCTTC.

The chain uses TRBV5-1 and TRBJ2-1; 12 bases are a match to TRBD2. With V trimmed by 4 bases and J by 7 bases, 12 bases remained unmatched. CDR3 size: 17 residues. Germline CDR1 is SGHRS and CDR2 is YFSETQ. CDR3 loop: CASSALTSGGTINEQFF. The CDR3 nucleotides are TGCGCCAGCAGCGCATTGACTAGCGGGGGTACCATTAATGAGCAGTTCTTC. The whole variable domain, remainder taken from reference TRBV5-1 and TRBJ2-1, is KAGVTQTPRYLIKTRGQQVTLSCSPISGHRSVSWYQQTPGQGLQFLFEYFSETQRNKGNFPGRFSGRQFSNSRSEMNVSTLELGDSALYLCASSALTSGGTINEQFFGPGTRLTVL.

This rearrangement joins TRBV27 to TRBJ1-1; D may be TRBD1 (5 bases). Germline CDR1 reads MNHEY; CDR2 reads SMNVEV (reference sequence). The V and J ends lost 2 bases and 5 bases respectively, with 12 bases between them. The CDR3 totals 14 residues. CDR3 in amino acids: CASSLNDGGTEAFF. CDR3 sequence (DNA): TGTGCCAGCAGTTTAAATGACGGGGGGACTGAAGCTTTCTTT.

The table lists this clone with a few counts. V and J are TRBV13 and TRBJ1-1; D is perhaps TRBD1 (6 bases). Germline loops: CDR1 PRHDT, CDR2 FYEKMQ (reference sequence). V shed 4 bases and J shed 3 bases, with 21 bases lying between them. CDR3 size: 17 residues. CDR3 loop: CASSSSGVTGSYTEAFF. CDR3 DNA: TGTGCCAGCAGCTCATCAGGGGTAACGGGTTCCTACACTGAAGCTTTCTTT. The whole variable domain, remainder taken from reference TRBV13 and TRBJ1-1, is AAGVIQSPRHLIKEKRETATLKCYPIPRHDTVYWYQQGPGQDPQFLISFYEKMQSDKGSIPDRFSAQQFSDYHSELNMSSLELGDSALYFCASSSSGVTGSYTEAFFGQGTRLTVV.

This clone was seen a few times. The chain employs TRBV7-3 and TRBJ2-3; D perhaps matches TRBD1 (6 bases). The V gene lost 2 bases and the J gene lost 3 bases, with 12 bases spanning the gap. In germline, CDR1 is SGHTA, CDR2 FQGTGA. The CDR3 spans 15 residues. CDR3 region: CASSLRGGFTDTQYF. As DNA, the CDR3 is TGTGCCAGCAGCTTACGAGGGGGATTTACAGATACGCAGTATTTT.

This chain uses TRBV19 with TRBJ2-5; D perhaps matches TRBD2 (6 bases). The CDR3 consists of 14 residues. V dropped 2 bases and J dropped 7 bases, with 14 bases sitting between them. Germline-derived CDR1 and CDR2 are LNHDA and SQIVND (reference sequence). The CDR3 is CASSIRAGTGTQYF. CDR3 nucleotides: TGTGCCAGTAGTATAAGGGCGGGGACGGGGACCCAGTACTTC.

The chain carries TRBV18 and TRBJ2-7; a weak D match, TRBD2 (5 bases). V was trimmed by 4 bases and J by 3 bases, leaving 16 bases between them. CDR1 KGHSH and CDR2 LQKENI come from the germline V gene. The CDR3 runs 15 residues. The CDR3 DNA is TGTGCCAGCTCACAAGCACCGGAGGTAAGCTACGAGCAGTACTTC. It yields the protein CASSQAPEVSYEQYF. The full variable domain, its missing parts supplied by reference TRBV18 and TRBJ2-7, is NAGVMQNPRHLVRRRGQEARLRCSPMKGHSHVYWYRQLPEEGLKFMVYLQKENIIDESGMPKERFSAEFPKEGPSILRIQQVVRGDSAAYFCASSQAPEVSYEQYFGPGTRLTVT.

The chain joins TRBV3-1 (or the pseudogene TRBV3-2) to TRBJ1-6; perhaps TRBD1 as D (6 bases). V lost 1 base, J lost 11 bases, and 12 bases lay in between. The V gene's germline CDR1 is LGHDT and CDR2 YNNKEL (reference sequence). CDR3 length: 14 amino acids. CDR3 nucleotide sequence: TGTGCCAGCAGCCAAGGGACAGCCGGGACACCCCTCCACTTT. Translating gives CASSQGTAGTPLHF.

This chain links TRBV2 with TRBJ1-2, with a tentative D call TRBD1 (6 bases). Germline CDR1 reads SNHLY; CDR2 reads FYNNEI. Trimming pared 4 bases from V and 8 bases from J, leaving 14 bases between. This CDR3 is built from 13 residues. The CDR3 region has the DNA TGTGCCAGCAGTGGAGAAAGACAGGCCGGCTACACCTTC. Translation gives CASSGERQAGYTF. Full variable domain (missing parts from reference TRBV2 and TRBJ1-2): EPEVTQTPSHQVTQMGQEVILRCVPISNHLYFYWYRQILGQKVEFLVSFYNNEISEKSEIFDDQFSVERPDGSNFTLKIRSTKLEDSAMYFCASSGERQAGYTFGSGTRLTVV.

This clone was seen a few times. The chain carries TRBV6-5 and TRBJ2-3; the match to TRBD1 covers 8 bases. V was pared by 4 bases and J by 6 bases, with 6 bases of the junction left unmatched. The CDR3 is 14 amino acids. The germline CDR1 and CDR2 sequences are MNHEY and SVGAGI. The CDR3 region is CASSWDRIFDTQYF. In nucleotides, the CDR3 is TGTGCCAGCAGTTGGGACAGGATTTTCGATACGCAGTATTTT.

V usage is TRBV6-5 and J usage is TRBJ2-1; the match to TRBD1 covers 8 bases. Germline V gives CDR1 MNHEY, CDR2 SVGAGI. This CDR3 contains 15 residues. V trimming: 5 bases; J trimming: 7 bases; junction bases outside the gene matches: 10. The CDR3 bases are TGTGCCAGCAGTCGGACAGGGAAGGCCCCAAATGAGCAGTTCTTC. This codes for CASSRTGKAPNEQFF.

This clone was detected once. The chain is built from TRBV5-4 and TRBJ2-3; TRBD2 matches 12 bases. The CDR3 covers 17 residues. CDR1 SGHNT and CDR2 YYREEE come from the germline V gene (reference sequence). Trimming removed 0 bases from V and 1 base from J; junction bases left unmatched: 3. The CDR3 here is CASSLGLAGVGTDTQYF. The CDR3 bases are TGTGCCAGCAGCTTGGGACTAGCGGGGGTGGGCACAGATACGCAGTATTTT.

This clone was observed a single time. The chain uses TRBV9 and TRBJ1-1, with D perhaps matching TRBD1 (6 bases). The CDR3 contains 17 residues. V was shortened by 3 bases and J by 5 bases, with 23 bases between the two germline ends. Germline V lookup: CDR1 SGDLS, CDR2 YYNGEE. The CDR3 sequence is CASSDSPGEGGETEAFF. The CDR3 DNA sequence: TGTGCCAGCAGCGACTCCCCAGGGGAGGGGGGGGAGACTGAAGCTTTCTTT.

The rearrangement joins TRBV29-1 to TRBJ1-2; a weak D match, TRBD1 (6 bases). Germline V gene sequence: CDR1 SQVTM, CDR2 ANQGSEA. The CDR3 is made up of 12 amino acids. The V end lost 7 bases, the J end lost 7 bases, and 16 bases lay between the germline ends. CDR3 DNA: TGCAGCGCGGGAGGCAGGGGCAGTGGCTACACCTTC. This sequence encodes CSAGGRGSGYTF. Variable domain in full (rest from reference TRBV29-1 and TRBJ1-2): SAVISQKPSRDICQRGTSLTIQCQVDSQVTMMFWYRQQPGQSLTLIATANQGSEATYESGFVIDKFPISRPNLTFSTLTVSNMSPEDSSIYLCSAGGRGSGYTFGSGTRLTVV.

V is TRBV6-5 and J is TRBJ1-5; D is possibly TRBD1 (5 bases). From germline, CDR1 is MNHEY and CDR2 SVGAGI. The CDR3 sequence is 15 residues long. V was shortened by 6 bases and J by 0 bases, with 12 bases between the two germline ends. The CDR3 spells CASRSDSYSNQPQHF. As DNA, the CDR3 is TGTGCCAGCAGATCAGACAGCTATAGCAATCAGCCCCAGCATTTT.